A selection of T cell receptor beta chains follows, all from one sample in a study of T cell responses to AZD1222 COVID-19 vaccine. Clones were sequenced by immunoSEQ multiplex PCR, and TCRdb holds only the in-frame ones, with some missing. The sample has some 150,000 clones; 90% are singletons. The sample here was peripheral blood, taken 28 days after the second AZD1222 dose. These receptors originate from an adult who received the AZD1222 COVID-19 vaccine. The CDR3 runs from the conserved cysteine through the conserved F or W. The order of the fields is V gene, D gene, clone size, J gene, CDR3 DNA, CDR3 protein. D genes are given only for firm matches. The size of a clone is reported for some rows only, either as once, few or many, or as a class for expanded clones.

>TRBV5-1|TRBD1|NA|TRBJ1-2
TGCGCCAGCAGCTTGGAAACAGGGGGCGGTGGCTACACCTTC
CASSLETGGGGYTF
>TRBV6-5|NA|NA|TRBJ1-2
TGTGCCAGCACCCGAGGGGGGAACTATGGCTACACCTTC
CASTRGGNYGYTF
>TRBV6-5|NA|once|TRBJ1-2
TGTGCCAGCAGCCCCGAGAATTCTAACTATGGCTACACCTTC
CASSPENSNYGYTF
>TRBV5-6|NA|NA|TRBJ2-7
TGTGCCAGCAGCCAGATTAGAAGGAACGAGCAGTACTTC
CASSQIRRNEQYF
>TRBV12-5|NA|NA|TRBJ2-7
TGTGCTAGATGGCGGGTCCACGCCTACGAGCAGTACTTC
CARWRVHAYEQYF
>TRBV6-4|TRBD2|NA|TRBJ2-1
TGTGCCAGCAGCGAGCTAGCGGGAGGCCGGGGTGAGCAGTTCTTC
CASSELAGGRGEQFF
>TRBV7-8|NA|once|TRBJ1-3
TGTGCCAGCAGCTTATGGCCAGGGACTGGAAACACCATATATTTT
CASSLWPGTGNTIYF
>TRBV6-5|TRBD1|NA|TRBJ2-2
TGTGCCAGCAGAACCGGACAGGAGAACACCGGGGAGCTGTTTTTT
CASRTGQENTGELFF
>TRBV6-5|TRBD2|once|TRBJ2-7
TGTGCCAGCAGTTGGACTAGCGGGGTCTACGAGCAGTACTTC
CASSWTSGVYEQYF
>TRBV29-1|TRBD1|NA|TRBJ1-1
TGCAGCGGGCGGACAGGGGGGAACACTGAAGCTTTCTTT
CSGRTGGNTEAFF
>TRBV19|NA|few|TRBJ2-1
TGTGCCAGTAGTATCGGGGGTTGGGGGCGGTCACCAGACAATGAGCAGTTCTTC
CASSIGGWGRSPDNEQFF
>TRBV24-1|TRBD1|NA|TRBJ2-3
TGTGCCACCAGTCACGGGACAGGTAACCCTTTCACAGATACGCAGTATTTT
CATSHGTGNPFTDTQYF
>TRBV6-1|TRBD2|few|TRBJ2-1
TGTGCCAGCAGTGAAGCAGCGGGAGGGTACAATGAGCAGTTCTTC
CASSEAAGGYNEQFF
>TRBV5-4|NA|NA|TRBJ2-2
TGTGCCAGCGGGGAAGACCCGAACACCGGGGAGCTGTTTTTT
CASGEDPNTGELFF
>TRBV5-1|TRBD1|NA|TRBJ1-1
TGCGCCAGCAGCGTGGGACAGGGGAACACTGAAGCTTTCTTT
CASSVGQGNTEAFF
>TRBV4-1|NA|NA|TRBJ2-3
TGCGCCAGCAGCGGGAAGACAGCCTTAGCCACAGATACGCAGTATTTT
CASSGKTALATDTQYF
>TRBV29-1|NA|NA|TRBJ1-2
TGCAGCGTCGATACACCGGCCGATGGCTACACCTTC
CSVDTPADGYTF
>TRBV2|TRBD1|once|TRBJ1-2
TGTGCCAGCAGTGGGGGTGCGAGGGGGCCCGGTGGCTACACCTTC
CASSGGARGPGGYTF
>TRBV6-6|TRBD1|NA|TRBJ1-6
TGTGCCAGCAGTTATCTCGGACAGGGAGGGAATTCACCCCTCCACTTT
CASSYLGQGGNSPLHF
>TRBV19|NA|NA|TRBJ2-7
TGTGCCACTACAGATTCGGTTGGCGAGCAGTACTTC
CATTDSVGEQYF
>TRBV3-1/TRBV3-2|NA|NA|TRBJ1-3
TGTGCCAGCAGCCAAGAATACGGGATCTCTGGAAACACCATATATTTT
CASSQEYGISGNTIYF
>TRBV5-6|TRBD1|NA|TRBJ1-3
TGTGCCAGCAGCTTTTGGACAGGCGGGGGCAACACCATATATTTT
CASSFWTGGGNTIYF